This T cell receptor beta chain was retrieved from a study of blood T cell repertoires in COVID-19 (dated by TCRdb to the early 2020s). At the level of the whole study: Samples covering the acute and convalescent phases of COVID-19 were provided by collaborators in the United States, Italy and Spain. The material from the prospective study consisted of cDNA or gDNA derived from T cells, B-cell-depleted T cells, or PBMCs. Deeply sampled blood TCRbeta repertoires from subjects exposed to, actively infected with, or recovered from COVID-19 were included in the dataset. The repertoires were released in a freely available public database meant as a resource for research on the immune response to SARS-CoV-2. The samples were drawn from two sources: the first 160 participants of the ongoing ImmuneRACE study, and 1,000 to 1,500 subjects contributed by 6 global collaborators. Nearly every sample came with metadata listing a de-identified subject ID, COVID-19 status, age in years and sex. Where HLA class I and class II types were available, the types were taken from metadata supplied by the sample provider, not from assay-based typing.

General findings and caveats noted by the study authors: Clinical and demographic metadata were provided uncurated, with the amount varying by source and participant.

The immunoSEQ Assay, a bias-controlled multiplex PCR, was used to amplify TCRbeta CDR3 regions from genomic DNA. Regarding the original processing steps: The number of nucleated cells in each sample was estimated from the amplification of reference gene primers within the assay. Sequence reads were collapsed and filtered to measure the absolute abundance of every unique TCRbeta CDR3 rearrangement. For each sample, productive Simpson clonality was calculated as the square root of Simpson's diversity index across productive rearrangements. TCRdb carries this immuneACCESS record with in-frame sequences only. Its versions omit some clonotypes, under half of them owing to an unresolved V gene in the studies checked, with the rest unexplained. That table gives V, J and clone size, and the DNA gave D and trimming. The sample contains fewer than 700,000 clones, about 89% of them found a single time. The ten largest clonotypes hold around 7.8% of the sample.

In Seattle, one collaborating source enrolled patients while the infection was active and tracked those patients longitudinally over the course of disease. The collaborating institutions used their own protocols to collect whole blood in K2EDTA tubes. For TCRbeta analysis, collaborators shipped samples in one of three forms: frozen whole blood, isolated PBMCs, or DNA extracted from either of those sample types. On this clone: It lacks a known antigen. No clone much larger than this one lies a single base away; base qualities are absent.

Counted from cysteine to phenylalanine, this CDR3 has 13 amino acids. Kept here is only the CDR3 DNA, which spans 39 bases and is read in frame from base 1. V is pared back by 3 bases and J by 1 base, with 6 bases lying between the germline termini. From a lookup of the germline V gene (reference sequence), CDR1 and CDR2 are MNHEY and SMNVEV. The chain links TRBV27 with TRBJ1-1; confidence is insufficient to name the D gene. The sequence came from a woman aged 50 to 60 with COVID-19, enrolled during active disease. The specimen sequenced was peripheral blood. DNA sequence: TGTGCCAGCAGTTTTGGGCCGAACACTGAAGCTTTCTTT. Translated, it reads CASSFGPNTEAFF.